Here is one TCR beta chain with its context. This clonotype was detected many times. There is no known antigen for this receptor. No per-base quality is available; no much larger clone lies one base away. V drops 0 bases and J drops 1 base, leaving 10 bases in between. CDR3 length: 15 amino acids, cysteine to phenylalanine. Only the CDR3 region is kept as DNA, spanning 45 bases read in frame from base 1. Per the germline V gene, LGHNA is the CDR1 and YNFKEQ is the CDR2. cDNA was synthesized by template-switch 5'RACE using a primer carrying a 10-nucleotide random unique molecular identifier by which each TCR transcript was tagged. Every sequencing run yielded over 190 million TCR-beta sequences covering 15-18 subjects. The RNeasy kit was used for extraction of total RNA. The KAPA Real-time Library Amplification kit was used to amplify TCR-beta VDJ regions with primers targeting the TCR constant region and the 5'RACE anchor. A first PCR added sample indexes and Illumina adaptors, and a second PCR then raised library yield. After Ampure bead purification, the roughly 650 bp TCR product was size-selected on a 2% E-gel SizeSelection system. Before pooling, library quality was checked on a Bioanalyzer, concentration was measured with Qubit, and libraries were quantified with the Kapa Library Quantification kit. Paired-end 2 x 150 bp sequencing of the libraries was performed on an Illumina HiSeq 2500. To increase sequence diversity, roughly 23-30% phiX was spiked into each library pool. In the paper's pipeline: Quality-filtered reads were processed with the UMI-based MiGEC pipeline, which removed over 90% of raw TCR sequences during error correction. IMGT germline references were used for alignment of VDJ genes, and clonotypes were defined by a unique CDR3 amino acid sequence together with V-J genes. Clonal expansion, Shannon diversity, and CDR3 relatedness (CalcPairwiseDistances, ClusterSamples) were evaluated with VDJtools, and phylogenetic trees were built with CLCbio workbench. Using coefficient-of-variation modelling across technical triplicates, the study counted a clone as expanded if it had at least 8 unique UMIs. Starting from the raw public reads, TCRdb applied fastp trimming at Q25, assembled clones with MiXCR and retained in-frame beta chains. Here each entry gathers all rows of one CDR3 protein and keeps the most common genes and DNA. The V and J calls were not made by the authors but by TCRdb's processing. The sample yields approximately 48,000 distinct CDR3 sequences; 15% to 20% were counted once. Of the sample, about 4.2% is held by the ten largest clones.

The sample originates from a study of neurological immune-mediated disorders (dated by TCRdb to the late 2010s). A note on the overall study: The study compared peripheral blood TCR-beta repertoires of HTLV-I-associated myelopathy (HAM/TSP) patients, multiple sclerosis patients and healthy controls using UMI-based sequencing. The approximately 96 TCR-beta libraries covered PBMC samples along with longitudinal samples, technical triplicates, and paired sorted CD4+ and CD8+ T-cell subsets. The cohort included some 68 subjects: approximately 14 with HAM/TSP, roughly 35 with multiple sclerosis, and about 20 healthy controls. What the authors observed across the whole study: No identical CDR3 amino acid sequences were shared among expanded clones across subjects, suggesting private TCR-beta repertoires in all groups. TCR clonal expansion was greatest in HAM/TSP patients and smallest in MS patients, who ranked below even healthy controls.

The healthy controls were volunteers from a blood bank in Maryland, USA. Libraries from unsorted PBMCs were made from 2 million PBMCs kept in RNAlater at -80 degrees C until RNA extraction. Peripheral blood was subjected to Ficoll-Hypaque density gradient centrifugation to isolate PBMCs, which were then cryopreserved in liquid nitrogen. The receptor comes from a man in his fifties or sixties in good health. The sequence links TRBV4-2 to TRBJ2-7; TRBD2 is perhaps the D gene, given 5 matching bases. Input material: PBMCs. The DNA sequence is given as TGTGCCAGCAGCCAAGATCTAGCATCATCCTACGAGCAGTACTTC. It is translated as CASSQDLASSYEQYF.